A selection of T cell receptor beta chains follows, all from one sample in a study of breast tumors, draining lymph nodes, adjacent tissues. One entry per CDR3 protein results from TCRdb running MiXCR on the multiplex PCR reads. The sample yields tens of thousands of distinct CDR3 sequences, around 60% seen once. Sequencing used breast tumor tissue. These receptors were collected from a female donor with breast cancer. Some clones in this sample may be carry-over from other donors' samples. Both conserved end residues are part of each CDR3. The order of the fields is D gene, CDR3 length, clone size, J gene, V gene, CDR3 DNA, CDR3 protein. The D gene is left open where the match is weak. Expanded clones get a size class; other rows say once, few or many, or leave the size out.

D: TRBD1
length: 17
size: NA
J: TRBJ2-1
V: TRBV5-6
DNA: TGTGCCGGCAGCTTGGATGGGGCCAGGGGGCGAGTCAATGAGCAGTTCTTC
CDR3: CAGSLDGARGRVNEQFF

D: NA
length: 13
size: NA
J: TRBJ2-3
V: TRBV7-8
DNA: TGTGCCAGCAGCTTAGGGAACACAAATACGCAGTATTTT
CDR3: CASSLGNTNTQYF

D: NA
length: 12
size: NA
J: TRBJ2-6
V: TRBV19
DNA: TGTGCCAGTAGTATGGGACACTCCGTCCTGACTTTC
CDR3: CASSMGHSVLTF

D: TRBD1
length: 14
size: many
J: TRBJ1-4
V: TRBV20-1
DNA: TGCAGTGCTAGAGCCCGGGACAGGGGTGAAAAACTGTTTTTT
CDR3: CSARARDRGEKLFF

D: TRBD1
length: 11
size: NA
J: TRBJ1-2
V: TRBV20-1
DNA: TGCAGTTTTTCGCAGGGAGGGGGCGACACCTTC
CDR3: CSFSQGGGDTF

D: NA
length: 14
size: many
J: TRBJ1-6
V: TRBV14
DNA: TGTGCCAGCAGCCACACAGTGGGGTGGTCACCCCTCCACTTT
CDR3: CASSHTVGWSPLHF

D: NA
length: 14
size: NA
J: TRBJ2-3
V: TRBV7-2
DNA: TGTGCCAGCATTGGGAACACCAGAGTAAATACGCAGTATTTT
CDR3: CASIGNTRVNTQYF

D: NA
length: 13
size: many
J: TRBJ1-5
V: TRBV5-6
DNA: TGTGCCAGCAGCTTGGGTAGTGGGAAGCCCCAGCATTTT
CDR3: CASSLGSGKPQHF

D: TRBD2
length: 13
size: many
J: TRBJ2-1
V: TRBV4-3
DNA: TGCGCCAGCAGCGGGGGGGGGAACAATGAGCAGTTCTTC
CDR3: CASSGGGNNEQFF

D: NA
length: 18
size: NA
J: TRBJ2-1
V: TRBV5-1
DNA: TGCGCCAGCAGCGTTCACCCGACTTCTTCATCTTCCTACAATGAGCAGTTCTTC
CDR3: CASSVHPTSSSSYNEQFF

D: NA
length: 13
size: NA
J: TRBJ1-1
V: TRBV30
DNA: TGTGCCTGGAGTGTACTGGAAGGGTTCGAAGCTTTCTTT
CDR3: CAWSVLEGFEAFF

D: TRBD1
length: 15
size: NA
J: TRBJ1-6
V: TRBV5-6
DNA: TGTGCCAGCGGTGGGACAGGAGTATATAATTCACCCCTCCACTTT
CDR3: CASGGTGVYNSPLHF

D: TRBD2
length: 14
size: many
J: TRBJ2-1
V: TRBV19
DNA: TGTGCCAGTAGTATGGGGAGGGCCTACAATGAGCAGTTCTTC
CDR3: CASSMGRAYNEQFF

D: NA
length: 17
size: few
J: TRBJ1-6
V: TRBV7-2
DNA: TGTGCCAGCAGCTTAGCGCTTTGGGGAGGAATAGGTTCACCCCTCCACTTT
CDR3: CASSLALWGGIGSPLHF

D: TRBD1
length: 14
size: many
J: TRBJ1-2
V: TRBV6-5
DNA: TGTGCCAGCAGTTACTCGGGACAGGGATTTGGCTACACCTTC
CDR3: CASSYSGQGFGYTF

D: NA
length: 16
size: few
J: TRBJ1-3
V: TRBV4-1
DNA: TGCGCCAGCAGCCAACCAGACAGGTTAGCTATGAACACCATATATTTT
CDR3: CASSQPDRLAMNTIYF

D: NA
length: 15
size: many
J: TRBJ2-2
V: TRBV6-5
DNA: TGTGCCAGCAGTCCCGCCGGGGCCAACGCCGGGGAGCTGTTTTTT
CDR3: CASSPAGANAGELFF

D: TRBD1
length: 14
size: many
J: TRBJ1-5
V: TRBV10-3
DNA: TGTGCCATCAGGCCGACAGGGGACAATCAGCCCCAGCATTTT
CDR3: CAIRPTGDNQPQHF

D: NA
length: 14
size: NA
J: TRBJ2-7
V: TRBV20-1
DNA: TGCAGTGCTATATCAAAGGGAGAGGGGTACGAGCAGTACTTC
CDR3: CSAISKGEGYEQYF

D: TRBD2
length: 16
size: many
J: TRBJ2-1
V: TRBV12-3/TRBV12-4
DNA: TGTGCCAGCAGTTATTTTAGCGGGAGCTCCTACAATGAGCAGTTCTTC
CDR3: CASSYFSGSSYNEQFF

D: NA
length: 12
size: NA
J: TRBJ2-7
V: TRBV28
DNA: TGTGCCAGCAGTTTTAGCTCCCACGAACAGTACTTC
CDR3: CASSFSSHEQYF

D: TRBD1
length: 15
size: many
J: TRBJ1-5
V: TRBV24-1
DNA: TGTGCCACCAGTGATGACAGGGGGCGATTTCAGCCCCAGCATTTT
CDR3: CATSDDRGRFQPQHF

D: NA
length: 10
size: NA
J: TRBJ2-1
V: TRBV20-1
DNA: TGCAGTGTAATTGGGAATGAGCAGTTCTTC
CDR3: CSVIGNEQFF

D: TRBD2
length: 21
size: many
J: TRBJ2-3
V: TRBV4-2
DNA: TGTGCCAGCAGCCAAGACCGGACTAGCGGGGGGCGATATTATAGCACAGATACGCAGTATTTT
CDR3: CASSQDRTSGGRYYSTDTQYF

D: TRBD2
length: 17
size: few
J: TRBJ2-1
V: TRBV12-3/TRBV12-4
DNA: TGTGCCAGCACCCCGGGACTAGCGGGAACCCGCGCGATTGAGCAGTTCTTC
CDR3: CASTPGLAGTRAIEQFF

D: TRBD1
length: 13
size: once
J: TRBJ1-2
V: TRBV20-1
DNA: TGCAGTGCTTACAGGGGTCGGAACTATGGCTACACCTTC
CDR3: CSAYRGRNYGYTF

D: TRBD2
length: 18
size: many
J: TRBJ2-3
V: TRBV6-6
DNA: TGTGCCAGCAGTCACGCTCGGGCTAGGGCTAGCGGGACAGATACGCAGTATTTT
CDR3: CASSHARARASGTDTQYF

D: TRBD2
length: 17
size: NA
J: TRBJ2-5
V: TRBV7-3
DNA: TGTGCCAGCAGCCGACTAGCGGGGGCCCTGTACCAAGAGACCCAGTACTTC
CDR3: CASSRLAGALYQETQYF

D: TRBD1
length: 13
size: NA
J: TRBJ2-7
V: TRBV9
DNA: TGTGCCAGCAGCGGACAGGGTCCCTACGAGCAGTACTTC
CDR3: CASSGQGPYEQYF

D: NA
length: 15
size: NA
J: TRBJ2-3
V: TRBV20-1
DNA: TGCAGTGCAGCGCCCGGGATGGATGTAACAGATACGCAGTATTTT
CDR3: CSAAPGMDVTDTQYF

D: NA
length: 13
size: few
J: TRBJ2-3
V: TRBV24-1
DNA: TGTGCCACCAGTGATCCGACTACAGATACGCAGTATTTT
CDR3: CATSDPTTDTQYF

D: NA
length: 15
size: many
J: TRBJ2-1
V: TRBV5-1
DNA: TGCGCCAGCAGCTTGGGAGGTAGCTCCTACAATGAGCAGTTCTTC
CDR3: CASSLGGSSYNEQFF

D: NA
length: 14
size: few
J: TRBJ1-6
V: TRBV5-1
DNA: TGCGCCAGCAGCCGGGACATATACAATTCACCCCTCCACTTT
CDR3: CASSRDIYNSPLHF

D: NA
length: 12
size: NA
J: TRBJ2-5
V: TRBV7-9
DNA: TGTGCCAGCAAAGGAGGGGGAGAGACCCAGTACTTC
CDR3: CASKGGGETQYF

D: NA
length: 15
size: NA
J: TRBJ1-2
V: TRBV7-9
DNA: TGTGCCAGCAGCTTAGGGGGGGATGCTTTAGGTGGCTACACCTTC
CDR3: CASSLGGDALGGYTF

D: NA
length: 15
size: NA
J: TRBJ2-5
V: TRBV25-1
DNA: TGTGCCAGCAGTGATTCAGGGTGGAGGGGAGAGACCCAGTACTTC
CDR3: CASSDSGWRGETQYF

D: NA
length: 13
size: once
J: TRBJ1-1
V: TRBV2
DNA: TGTGCCAGCAGTGAGAGAGGGAACACTGAAGCTTTCTTT
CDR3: CASSERGNTEAFF

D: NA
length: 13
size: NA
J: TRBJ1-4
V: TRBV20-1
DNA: TGCAGTGCGAGGCGTGCAACTGATGAAAAACTGTTTTTT
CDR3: CSARRATDEKLFF

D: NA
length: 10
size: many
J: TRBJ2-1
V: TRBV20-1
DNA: TGCAGTGCTAGAGGGGCTGAGCAGTTCTTC
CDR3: CSARGAEQFF

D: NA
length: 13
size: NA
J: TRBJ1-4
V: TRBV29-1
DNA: TGCAGACCGTGTGGACACCCTAATGAAAAACTGTTTTTT
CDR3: CRPCGHPNEKLFF

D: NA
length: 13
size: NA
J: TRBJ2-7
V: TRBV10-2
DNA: TGCGCCAGCAGGAGAGGGCCTTCCTACGAGCAGTACTTC
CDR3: CASRRGPSYEQYF

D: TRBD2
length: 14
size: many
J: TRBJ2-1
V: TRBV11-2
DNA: TGTGCCAGCGCGGGGAGCGGGGGCTCCAATGAGCAGTTCTTC
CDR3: CASAGSGGSNEQFF

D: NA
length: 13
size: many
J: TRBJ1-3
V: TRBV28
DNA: TGTGCCAGCATACGGATCTCTGGAAACACCATATATTTT
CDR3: CASIRISGNTIYF

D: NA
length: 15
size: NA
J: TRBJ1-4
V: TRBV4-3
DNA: TGCGCCAGCAGCCAATATACGGGGTCTAATGAAAAACTGTTTTTT
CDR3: CASSQYTGSNEKLFF

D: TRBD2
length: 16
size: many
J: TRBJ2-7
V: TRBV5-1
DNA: TGCGCCAGCAGCTTGGACGCGCGGGGGGCGACCTACGAGCAGTACTTC
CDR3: CASSLDARGATYEQYF

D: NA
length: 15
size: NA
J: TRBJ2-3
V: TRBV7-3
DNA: TGTGCCAGCAGCTTAGCAGGACTACCCACAGATACGCAGTATTTT
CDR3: CASSLAGLPTDTQYF

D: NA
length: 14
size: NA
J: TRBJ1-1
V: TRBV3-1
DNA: TGTGCCAGCAGCCCGTTACCCATGAACACTGAAGCTTTCTTT
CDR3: CASSPLPMNTEAFF

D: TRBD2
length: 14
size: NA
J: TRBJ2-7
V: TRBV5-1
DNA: TGCGCCAGCAGCTTAGTACTAGCGGGGTACGAGCGGTACTTC
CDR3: CASSLVLAGYERYF

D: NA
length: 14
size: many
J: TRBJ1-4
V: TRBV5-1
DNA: TGCGCCAGCAGCCCGGGACACCAAAATGAAAAACTGTTTTTT
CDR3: CASSPGHQNEKLFF

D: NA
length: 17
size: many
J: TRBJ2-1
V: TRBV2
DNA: TGTGCCAGCAGTGAAATGCGGGCGTCGAGCTCCTACAATGAGCAGTTCTTC
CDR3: CASSEMRASSSYNEQFF

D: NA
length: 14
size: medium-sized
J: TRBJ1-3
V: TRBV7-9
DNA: TGTGCCAGCAGCTTACGGGGACTTGGAAACACCATATATTTT
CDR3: CASSLRGLGNTIYF

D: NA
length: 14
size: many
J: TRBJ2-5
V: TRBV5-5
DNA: TGTGCCAGCACCCAGTACAGAGCTCAAGAGGCCCAGTACTTC
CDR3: CASTQYRAQEAQYF

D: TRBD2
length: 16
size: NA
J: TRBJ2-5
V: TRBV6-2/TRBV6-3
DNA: TGTGCCAGCAGTTCAGGGACTAGCGGGCTCCAAGAGACCCAGTACTTC
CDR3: CASSSGTSGLQETQYF

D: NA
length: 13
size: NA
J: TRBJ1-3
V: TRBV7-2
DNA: TGTGTCAGCAGCTCCTGGGGGGGGGACACCATATATTTT
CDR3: CVSSSWGGDTIYF

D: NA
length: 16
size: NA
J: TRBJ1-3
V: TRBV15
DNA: TGTGCCACCAGCAGAGATCTGGTGGGGTCTGGAAACACCATATATTTT
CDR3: CATSRDLVGSGNTIYF

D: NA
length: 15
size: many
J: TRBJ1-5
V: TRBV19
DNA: TGTGCCAGTAGTATAGGAGGGCTTAGCAATCAGCCCCAGCATTTT
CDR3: CASSIGGLSNQPQHF

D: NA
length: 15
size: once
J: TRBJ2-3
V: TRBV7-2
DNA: TGTGCCAGCAGCCTACGAGCGGCCAGCACAGATACGCAGTATTTT
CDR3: CASSLRAASTDTQYF

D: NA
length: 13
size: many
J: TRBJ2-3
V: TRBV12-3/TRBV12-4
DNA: TGTGCCAGCAGTATGGACGGCTCAGATACGCAGTATTTT
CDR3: CASSMDGSDTQYF

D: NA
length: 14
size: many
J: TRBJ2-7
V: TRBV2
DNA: TGTGCCAGCAGTGCTGCCCCGGGCAGCTACGAGCAGTACTTC
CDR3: CASSAAPGSYEQYF

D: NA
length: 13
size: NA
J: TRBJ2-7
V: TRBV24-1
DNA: TGTGCCACCAGTGATTTGGCGGGGAACGAGCAGTACTTC
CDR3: CATSDLAGNEQYF